This T cell receptor beta chain was documented in a study of post-analysis software for immune sequencing data. Overall study: Several disease courses (relapsing-remitting, secondary progressive and progressive-relapsing) of multiple sclerosis were included. General study points: Analysis by F measure revealed that same-batch samples clustered strongly together. Patients had higher frequencies than controls of about 5 TRBV segments, including TRBV5-6, TRBV5-1 and TRBV20-1. Compared against controls, patients with multiple sclerosis displayed significantly lower normalized Chao1 diversity.

Regarding this clonotype: Its specificity is unknown.

This CDR3 has 14 amino acids. CDR1 and CDR2 (germline): SNHLY, FYNNEI. V was cut by 2 bases and J by 2 bases, with 9 bases left in between. Unique molecular identifiers were carried by the TCR beta cDNA libraries. MiXCR, applied by TCRdb to the PCR reads, yields one record per CDR3 protein. The sample gives roughly 730,000 distinct CDR3 sequences, about 27% of which show up once; roughly 0.53% is in the top ten. This chain connects TRBV2 to TRBJ2-5, with D tentatively TRBD2 (6 bases). The clonotype comes from a girl between 5 and 17 years old with multiple sclerosis. Sequenced: blood. The DNA of the CDR3 is TGTGCCAGCAGTGAACGGGACTTACAAGAGACCCAGTACTTC. This translates into CASSERDLQETQYF.